Each of the 8 T cell receptor beta chains below was sequenced from the same sample in a study of patients and donors after allogeneic stem cell transplantation. TCRdb independently ran MiXCR on the RT-PCR reads; one entry per CDR3 protein. The sample consists of about a million distinct CDR3 sequences, roughly 18% of them appearing once. Material for sequencing was blood, either unsorted or a sorted T cell fraction (not recorded which). Every receptor here comes from a human donor who was either an allogeneic HSCT recipient or a stem cell or donor lymphocyte infusion donor (not recorded which). It is not recorded whose cells these are; they may come from a transplant donor.

V gene TRBV20-1 combines with J gene TRBJ2-3; D is ambiguous. The V end was cut by 1 base, the J end by 2 bases, with 10 bases between. The CDR3 totals 14 residues. In germline, CDR1 is DFQATT, CDR2 SNEGSKA (reference sequence). This CDR3 reads CSARGPSSTDTQYF. The DNA for the CDR3 is TGCAGTGCTAGAGGTCCGTCTTCCACAGATACGCAGTATTTT.

The gene calls are TRBV6-2 or TRBV6-3 and TRBJ1-6, with D perhaps matching TRBD1 (5 bases). Germline V gives CDR1 MNHEY, CDR2 SVGEGT. V was trimmed by 2 bases and J by 9 bases, leaving 14 bases between them. This CDR3 spans 15 amino acids. CDR3 DNA: TGTGCCAGCAGTTACGGGTGGCAGGGTGGTTCACCCCTCCACTTT. As protein: CASSYGWQGGSPLHF.

This clonotype has more than one count but fewer than ten. The CDR3 DNA is TGTGCCAGCAGTTCCGGGGAGGGGGCGCGTAGTGCTGAAGCTTTCTTT. This gives the protein CASSSGEGARSAEAFF. The V gene is TRBV27, the J gene TRBJ1-1, with TRBD1 matching over 7 bases. The CDR3 covers 16 residues. Losses at the gene ends were 4 bases for V and 6 bases for J; bases not matched to a gene: 14. Germline V gene data show CDR1 as MNHEY and CDR2 as SMNVEV (reference sequence).

The chain uses TRBV9 and TRBJ1-1, with D tentatively TRBD1 (5 bases). The CDR3 sequence is 17 residues long. Trimming shortened V by 3 bases and J by 0 bases, and 18 bases separated the two germline ends. In germline, CDR1 is SGDLS, CDR2 YYNGEE. CDR3: CASSAPTPGTVNTEAFF. The CDR3 DNA sequence: TGTGCCAGCAGCGCTCCAACGCCCGGGACGGTGAACACTGAAGCTTTCTTT.

This clonotype was observed a few times. The CDR3 region has the DNA TGTGCCAGCAGCGTAGCTTTACAGGATAATGAAAAACTGTTTTTT. Amino acids: CASSVALQDNEKLFF. The V and J genes are TRBV9 and TRBJ1-4; a weak D match, TRBD1 (5 bases). Trimming stripped 0 bases from V and 4 bases from J, with 10 bases between. There are 15 residues in the CDR3. CDR1 and CDR2 from the germline V gene are SGDLS and YYNGEE.

The table lists this clonotype with a few counts. The chain joins TRBV13 to TRBJ2-7; 8 positions match TRBD2. CDR1 and CDR2 (germline): PRHDT, FYEKMQ (reference sequence). The V gene end was trimmed by 5 bases and the J gene end by 0 bases; junction bases not matched to a gene: 9. The CDR3 length is 16 residues. CDR3 sequence reads: CASSTETSDSSYEQYF. The CDR3 nucleotides read TGTGCCAGCAGCACAGAGACTAGCGACAGCTCCTACGAGCAGTACTTC.

V gene TRBV24-1 combines with J gene TRBJ1-1, with 8 positions matching TRBD1. The CDR3 is 15 amino acids. Germline CDR1 and CDR2: KGHDR and SFDVKD. V shed 4 bases, J shed 3 bases, and the junction held 6 bases outside the gene matches. For the CDR3, the DNA is TGTGCCACCAGTGAGCAGGGGGCTCGGGACACTGAAGCTTTCTTT. Its translation: CATSEQGARDTEAFF.

This clonotype was seen only a few times. The CDR3 protein is CASSEGQTGNTIYF. Written as DNA, the CDR3 is TGTGCCAGCAGCGAGGGACAGACTGGAAACACCATATATTTT. J is TRBJ1-3 and V is TRBV5-6; 7 bases agree with TRBD1. The V gene end was trimmed by 4 bases and the J gene end by 2 bases; junction bases not matched to a gene: 3. Germline CDR1 SGHDT, CDR2 YYEEEE. The CDR3 has 14 residues.